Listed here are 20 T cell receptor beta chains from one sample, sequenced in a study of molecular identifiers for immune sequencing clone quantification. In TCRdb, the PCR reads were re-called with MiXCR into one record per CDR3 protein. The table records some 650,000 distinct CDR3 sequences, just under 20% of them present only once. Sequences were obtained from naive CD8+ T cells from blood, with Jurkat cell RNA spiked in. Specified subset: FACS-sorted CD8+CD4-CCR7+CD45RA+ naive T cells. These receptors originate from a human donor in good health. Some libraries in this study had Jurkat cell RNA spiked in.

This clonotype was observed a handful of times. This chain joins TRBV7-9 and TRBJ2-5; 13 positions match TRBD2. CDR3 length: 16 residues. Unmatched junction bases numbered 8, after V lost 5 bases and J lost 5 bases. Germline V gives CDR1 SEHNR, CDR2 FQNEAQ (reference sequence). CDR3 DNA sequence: TGTGCCAGCAGCGCCCCACTAGCGGGAGGGTCGGAGACCCAGTACTTC. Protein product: CASSAPLAGGSETQYF.

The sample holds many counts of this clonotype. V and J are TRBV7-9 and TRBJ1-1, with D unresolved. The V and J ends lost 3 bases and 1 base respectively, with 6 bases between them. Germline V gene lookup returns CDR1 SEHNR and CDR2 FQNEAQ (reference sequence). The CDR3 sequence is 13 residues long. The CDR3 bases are TGTGCCAGCAGCTTTAACCCGAACACTGAAGCTTTCTTT. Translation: CASSFNPNTEAFF.

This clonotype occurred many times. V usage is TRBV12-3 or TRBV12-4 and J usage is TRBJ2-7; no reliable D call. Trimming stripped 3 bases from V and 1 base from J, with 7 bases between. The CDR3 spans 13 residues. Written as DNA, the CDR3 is TGTGCCAGCAGTTTTTCCCGGTCCTACGAGCAGTACTTC. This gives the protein CASSFSRSYEQYF.

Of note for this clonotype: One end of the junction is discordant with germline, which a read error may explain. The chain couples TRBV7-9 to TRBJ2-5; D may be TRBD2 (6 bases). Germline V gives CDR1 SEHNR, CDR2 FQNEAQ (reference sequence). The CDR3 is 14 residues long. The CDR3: CASSLAREIETLYF. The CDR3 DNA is TGTGCCAGCAGCTTAGCACGGGAGATAGAGACCCTGTACTTC.

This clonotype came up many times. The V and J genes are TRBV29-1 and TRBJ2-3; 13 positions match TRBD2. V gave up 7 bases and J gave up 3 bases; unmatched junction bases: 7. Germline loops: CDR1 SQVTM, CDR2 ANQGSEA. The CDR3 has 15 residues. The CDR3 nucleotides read TGCAGCGGCACGACTAGCGGGAGGATGACAGATACGCAGTATTTT. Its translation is CSGTTSGRMTDTQYF.

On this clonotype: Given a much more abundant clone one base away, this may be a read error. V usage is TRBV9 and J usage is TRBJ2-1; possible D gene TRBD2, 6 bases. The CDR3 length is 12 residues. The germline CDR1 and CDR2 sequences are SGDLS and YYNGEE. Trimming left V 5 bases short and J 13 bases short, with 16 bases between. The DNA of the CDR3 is TGTGCCAGCAGTTCGGGACTCCTGGGCCAGTTCTTC. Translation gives CASSSGLLGQFF. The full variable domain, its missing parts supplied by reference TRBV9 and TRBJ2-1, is DSGVTQTPKHLITATGQRVTLRCSPRSGDLSVYWYQQSLDQGLQFLIQYYNGEERAKGNILERFSAQQFPDLHSELNLSSLELGDSALYFCASSSGLLGQFFGPGTRLTVL.

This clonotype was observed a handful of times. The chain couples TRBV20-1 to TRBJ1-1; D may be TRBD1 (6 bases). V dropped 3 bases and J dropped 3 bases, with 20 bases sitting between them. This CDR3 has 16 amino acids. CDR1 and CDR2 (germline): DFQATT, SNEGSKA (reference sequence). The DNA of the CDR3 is TGCAGTGCTAGCGATTTTCCGGGACAATCGGACACTGAAGCTTTCTTT. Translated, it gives CSASDFPGQSDTEAFF.

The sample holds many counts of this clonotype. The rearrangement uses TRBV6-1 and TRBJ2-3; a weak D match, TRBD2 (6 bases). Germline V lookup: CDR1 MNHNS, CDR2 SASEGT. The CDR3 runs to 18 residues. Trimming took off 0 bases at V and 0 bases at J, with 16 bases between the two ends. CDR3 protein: CASSEARFSGPSTDTQYF. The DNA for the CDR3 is TGTGCCAGCAGTGAAGCGCGATTTAGCGGACCAAGCACAGATACGCAGTATTTT.

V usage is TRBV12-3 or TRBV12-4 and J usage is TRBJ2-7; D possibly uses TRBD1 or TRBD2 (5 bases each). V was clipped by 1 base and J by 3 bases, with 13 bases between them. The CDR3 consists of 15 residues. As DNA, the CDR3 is TGTGCCAGCAGTTTAGGGGACCTGGGGTTCTACGAGCAGTACTTC. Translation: CASSLGDLGFYEQYF.

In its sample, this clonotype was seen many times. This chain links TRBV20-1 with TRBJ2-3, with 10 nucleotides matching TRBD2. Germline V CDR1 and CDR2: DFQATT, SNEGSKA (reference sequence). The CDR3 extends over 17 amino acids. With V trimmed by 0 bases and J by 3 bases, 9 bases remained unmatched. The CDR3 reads CSARDPLAGVGTDTQYF. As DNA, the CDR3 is TGCAGTGCTAGAGATCCCCTAGCGGGAGTTGGTACAGATACGCAGTATTTT.

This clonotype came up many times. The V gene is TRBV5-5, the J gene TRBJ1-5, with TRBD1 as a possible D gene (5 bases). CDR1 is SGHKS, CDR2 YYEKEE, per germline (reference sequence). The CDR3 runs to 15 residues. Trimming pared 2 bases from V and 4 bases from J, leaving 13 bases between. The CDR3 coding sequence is TGTGCCAGCAGCTTCTCGGGACTCCCGAATCAGCCCCAGCATTTT. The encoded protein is CASSFSGLPNQPQHF.

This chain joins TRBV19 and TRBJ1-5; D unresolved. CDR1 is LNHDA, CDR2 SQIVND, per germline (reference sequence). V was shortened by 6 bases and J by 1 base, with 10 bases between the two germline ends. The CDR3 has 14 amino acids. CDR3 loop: CASRTQLSNQPQHF. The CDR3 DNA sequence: TGTGCCAGTAGGACACAATTAAGCAATCAGCCCCAGCATTTT.

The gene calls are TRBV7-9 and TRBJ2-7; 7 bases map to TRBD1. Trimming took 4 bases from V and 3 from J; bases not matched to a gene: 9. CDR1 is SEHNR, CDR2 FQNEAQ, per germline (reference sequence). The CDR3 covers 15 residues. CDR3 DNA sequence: TGTGCCAGCAGCTCTTCCCGGGACAGAATCTACGAGCAGTACTTC. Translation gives CASSSSRDRIYEQYF.

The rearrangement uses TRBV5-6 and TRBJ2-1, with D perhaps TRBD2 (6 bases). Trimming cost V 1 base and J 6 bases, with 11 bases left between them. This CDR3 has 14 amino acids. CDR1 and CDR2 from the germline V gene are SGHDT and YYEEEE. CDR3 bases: TGTGCCAGCAGCTTGAAGGTGACTAGCAATGAGCAGTTCTTC. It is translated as CASSLKVTSNEQFF.

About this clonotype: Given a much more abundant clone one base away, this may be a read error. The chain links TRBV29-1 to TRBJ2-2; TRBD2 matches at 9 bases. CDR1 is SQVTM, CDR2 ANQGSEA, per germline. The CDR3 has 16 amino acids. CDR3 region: CSVDSSGVANTGGLFF. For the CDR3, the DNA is TGCAGCGTTGACTCTAGCGGGGTAGCGAACACCGGGGGGCTGTTTTTT.

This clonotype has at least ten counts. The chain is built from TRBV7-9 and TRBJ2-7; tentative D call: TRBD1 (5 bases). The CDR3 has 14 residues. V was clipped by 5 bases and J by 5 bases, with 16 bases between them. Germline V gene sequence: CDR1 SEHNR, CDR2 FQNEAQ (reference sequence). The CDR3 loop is CASSPPSRVHEQYF. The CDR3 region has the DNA TGTGCCAGCAGCCCCCCCAGCAGGGTCCACGAGCAGTACTTC.

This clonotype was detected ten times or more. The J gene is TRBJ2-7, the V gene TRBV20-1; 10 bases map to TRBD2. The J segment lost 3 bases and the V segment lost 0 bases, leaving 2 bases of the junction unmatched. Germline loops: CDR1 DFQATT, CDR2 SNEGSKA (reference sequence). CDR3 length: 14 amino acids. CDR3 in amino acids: CSAREPSGSYEQYF. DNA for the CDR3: TGCAGTGCTAGAGAGCCTAGCGGGAGCTACGAGCAGTACTTC.

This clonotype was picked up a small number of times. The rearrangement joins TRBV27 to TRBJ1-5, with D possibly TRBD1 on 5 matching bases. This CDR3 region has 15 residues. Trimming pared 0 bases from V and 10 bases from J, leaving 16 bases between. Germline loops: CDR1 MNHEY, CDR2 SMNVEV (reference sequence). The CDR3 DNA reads TGTGCCAGCAGTTTATCCAAAACCGGGGCCCTACCCCAGCATTTT. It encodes CASSLSKTGALPQHF.

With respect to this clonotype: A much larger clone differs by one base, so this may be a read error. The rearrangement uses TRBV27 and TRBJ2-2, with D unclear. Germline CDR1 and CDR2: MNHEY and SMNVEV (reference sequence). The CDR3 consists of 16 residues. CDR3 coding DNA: TGTGCCAGCAGTTTAGAGGTGGGGAAGCGAACCGAGGAGCTGTTTTTT. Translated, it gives CASSLEVGKRTEELFF.

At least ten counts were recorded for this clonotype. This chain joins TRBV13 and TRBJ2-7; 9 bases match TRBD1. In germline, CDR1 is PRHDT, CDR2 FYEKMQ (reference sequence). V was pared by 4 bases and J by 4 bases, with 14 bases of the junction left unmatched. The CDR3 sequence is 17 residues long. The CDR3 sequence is CASSSDPSTGGGYEQYF. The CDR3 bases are TGTGCCAGCAGCTCCGATCCATCGACAGGGGGTGGTTACGAGCAGTACTTC.